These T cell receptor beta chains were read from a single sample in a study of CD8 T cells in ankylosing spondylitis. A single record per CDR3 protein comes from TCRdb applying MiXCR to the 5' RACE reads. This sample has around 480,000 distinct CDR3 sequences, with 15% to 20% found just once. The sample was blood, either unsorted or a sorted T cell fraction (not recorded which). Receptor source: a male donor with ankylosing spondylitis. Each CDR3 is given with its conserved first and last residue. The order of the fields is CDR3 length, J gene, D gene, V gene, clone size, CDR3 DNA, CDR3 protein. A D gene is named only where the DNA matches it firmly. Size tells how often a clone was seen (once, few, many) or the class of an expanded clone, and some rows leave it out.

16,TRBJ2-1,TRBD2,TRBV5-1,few,TGCGCCAGCAGGACTAGCGGGGGAAGCTCCTACAATGAGCAGTTCTTC,CASRTSGGSSYNEQFF
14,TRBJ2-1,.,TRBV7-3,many,TGTGCCAGCAGCTTGACAGGATCCTACAATGAGCAGTTCTTC,CASSLTGSYNEQFF
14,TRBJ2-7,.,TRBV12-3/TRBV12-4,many,TGTGCCAGCAGTTTCGAGAGGTCGAACTACGAGCAGTACTTC,CASSFERSNYEQYF
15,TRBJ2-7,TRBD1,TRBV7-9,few,TGTGCCAGCAGCTTAGGGGACAGGGGGATCGACGAGCAGTACTTC,CASSLGDRGIDEQYF
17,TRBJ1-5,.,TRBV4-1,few,TGCGCCAGCAGCCAGACGGCAGTCTCAGGTAGCAATCAGCCCCAGCATTTT,CASSQTAVSGSNQPQHF
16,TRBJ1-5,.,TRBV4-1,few,TGCGCCAGCAGCCAAGAAGTGGCGGGGGGCGGACAGCCCCAGCATTTT,CASSQEVAGGGQPQHF
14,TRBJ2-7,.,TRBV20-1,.,TGCAGTGCTCCTATCCCGGGACCGAGATACGAGCAGTACTTC,CSAPIPGPRYEQYF
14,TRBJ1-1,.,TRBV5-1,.,TGCGCCAGCAGCTTGGTTCATGCCGAAAAGGAAGCTTTCTTT,CASSLVHAEKEAFF
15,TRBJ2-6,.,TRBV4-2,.,TGTGCCAGCAGCCAAGACGAGGGCTCCGCCAACGTCCTGACTTTC,CASSQDEGSANVLTF
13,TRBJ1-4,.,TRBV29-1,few,TGCAGCGTTCGGACAGTAACTAATGAAAAACTGTTTTTT,CSVRTVTNEKLFF
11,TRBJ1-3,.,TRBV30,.,TGTGCCTGGGGGACTGGAAACACCATATATTTT,CAWGTGNTIYF
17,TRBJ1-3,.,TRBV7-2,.,TGTGCCAGCAGCCTTGAAAGAATCCAGGGTGTAGGCAACACCATATATTTT,CASSLERIQGVGNTIYF
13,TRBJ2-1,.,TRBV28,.,TGTGCCAGCAGCAGGGCCGGGGATGGTGAGCAGTTCTTC,CASSRAGDGEQFF
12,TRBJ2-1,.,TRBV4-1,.,TGCGCCAGCAGCCCGAGCAGCGGGGAGCAGTTCTTC,CASSPSSGEQFF
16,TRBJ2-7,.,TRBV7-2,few,TGTGCCAGCAGCTTAGGAGAAGGGGGAAGCTCCTACGAGCAGTACTTC,CASSLGEGGSSYEQYF
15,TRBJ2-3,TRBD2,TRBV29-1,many,TGCAGCGTTGAAGATGCGGGAGGGCCTTCGGATACGCAGTATTTT,CSVEDAGGPSDTQYF
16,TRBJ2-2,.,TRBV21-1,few,TGTGCCAGCAGCAAATGTTCACAGGAGTTACCCGGGGAGCTGTTTTTT,CASSKCSQELPGELFF
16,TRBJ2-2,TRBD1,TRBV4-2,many,TGTGCCAGCAGCCAAGAGGGACAGGGGGTAACCGGGGAGCTGTTTTTT,CASSQEGQGVTGELFF
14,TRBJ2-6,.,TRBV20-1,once,TGCAGTGCTAGTGATCCCGGTGGGGCCAACGTCCTGACTTTC,CSASDPGGANVLTF
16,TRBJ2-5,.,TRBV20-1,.,TGCAGTGCTAGAGATCTGTTTACTGGGACGCGAGAGACCCAGTACTTC,CSARDLFTGTRETQYF
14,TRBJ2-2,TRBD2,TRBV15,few,TGTGCCACCAGCAGCGACGGGGGGACCGGGGAGCTGTTTTTT,CATSSDGGTGELFF
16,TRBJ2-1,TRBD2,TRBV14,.,TGTGCCAGCAGCCTCCGGCGGGGGGACTCCTACAATGAGCAGTTCTTC,CASSLRRGDSYNEQFF
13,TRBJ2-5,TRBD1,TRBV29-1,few,TGCAGCGTTGGGACAGGCTTCCAAGAGACCCAGTACTTC,CSVGTGFQETQYF
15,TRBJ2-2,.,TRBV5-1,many,TGCGCCAGCAGCTTTCCTGACCGGGACACCGGGGAGCTGTTTTTT,CASSFPDRDTGELFF
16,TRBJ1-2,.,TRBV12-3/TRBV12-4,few,TGTGCCAGCAGTCCGGGATCTTACAACGCTATCTATGGCTACACCTTC,CASSPGSYNAIYGYTF
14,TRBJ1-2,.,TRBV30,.,TGTGCCTGGAGCGGAGGGGGGGCGAACTATGGCTACACCTTC,CAWSGGGANYGYTF
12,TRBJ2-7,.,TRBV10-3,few,TGTGCCATCAGTGACGTAGGCTACGAGCAGTACTTC,CAISDVGYEQYF
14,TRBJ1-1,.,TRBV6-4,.,TGTGCCAGCAGCCGGGACCCCGGGGGGACTGAAGCTTTCTTT,CASSRDPGGTEAFF
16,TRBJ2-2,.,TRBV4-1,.,TGCGCCAGCAGCCAAGTCTACAGGTACAGCACCGGGGAGCTGTTTTTT,CASSQVYRYSTGELFF
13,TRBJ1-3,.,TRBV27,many,TGTGCCAGCAGTTTCAGGGATGGAAACACCATATATTTT,CASSFRDGNTIYF
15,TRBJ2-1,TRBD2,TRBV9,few,TGTGCCAGCAGCTCACTAGCGGGAGATGGACATGAGCAGTTCTTC,CASSSLAGDGHEQFF
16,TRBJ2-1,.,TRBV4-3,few,TGCGCCAGCAGCCAAGATTGGGGGAGCTCCTACAATGAGCAGTTCTTC,CASSQDWGSSYNEQFF
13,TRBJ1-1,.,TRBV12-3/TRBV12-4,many,TGTGCCAGCAGTTTACGGGGGGACACTGAAGCTTTCTTT,CASSLRGDTEAFF
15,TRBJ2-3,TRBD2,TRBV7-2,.,TGTGCCAGCAGCCGACTAGCGGGAACCCCAAATACGCAGTATTTT,CASSRLAGTPNTQYF
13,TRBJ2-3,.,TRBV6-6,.,TGTGCCAGCGGTGAGGACGGGGGAGATACGCAGTATTTT,CASGEDGGDTQYF
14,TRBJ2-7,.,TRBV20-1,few,TGCAGTGCTAGAGGACAGACTAGCTCCTACGAGCAGTACTTC,CSARGQTSSYEQYF
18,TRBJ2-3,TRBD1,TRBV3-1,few,TGTGCCAGCAGCCAAGAGTTGGGACAGGGGGCTAGCACAGATACGCAGTATTTT,CASSQELGQGASTDTQYF
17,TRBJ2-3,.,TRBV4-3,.,TGCGCCAGCAGCCAAGATCACGGGTTTGGGGGTACAGATACGCAGTATTTT,CASSQDHGFGGTDTQYF
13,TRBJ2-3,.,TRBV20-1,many,TGCAGTGCTAGCGGAGATAGCACAGATACGCAGTATTTT,CSASGDSTDTQYF
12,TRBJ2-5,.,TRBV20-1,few,TGCAGTGCTACCGGGCGGGGTGAGACCCAGTACTTC,CSATGRGETQYF
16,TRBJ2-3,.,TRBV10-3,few,TGTGCCATCAGTGACTCCGCCCGGGACGGTCAGATGCTGCAGTATTTT,CAISDSARDGQMLQYF